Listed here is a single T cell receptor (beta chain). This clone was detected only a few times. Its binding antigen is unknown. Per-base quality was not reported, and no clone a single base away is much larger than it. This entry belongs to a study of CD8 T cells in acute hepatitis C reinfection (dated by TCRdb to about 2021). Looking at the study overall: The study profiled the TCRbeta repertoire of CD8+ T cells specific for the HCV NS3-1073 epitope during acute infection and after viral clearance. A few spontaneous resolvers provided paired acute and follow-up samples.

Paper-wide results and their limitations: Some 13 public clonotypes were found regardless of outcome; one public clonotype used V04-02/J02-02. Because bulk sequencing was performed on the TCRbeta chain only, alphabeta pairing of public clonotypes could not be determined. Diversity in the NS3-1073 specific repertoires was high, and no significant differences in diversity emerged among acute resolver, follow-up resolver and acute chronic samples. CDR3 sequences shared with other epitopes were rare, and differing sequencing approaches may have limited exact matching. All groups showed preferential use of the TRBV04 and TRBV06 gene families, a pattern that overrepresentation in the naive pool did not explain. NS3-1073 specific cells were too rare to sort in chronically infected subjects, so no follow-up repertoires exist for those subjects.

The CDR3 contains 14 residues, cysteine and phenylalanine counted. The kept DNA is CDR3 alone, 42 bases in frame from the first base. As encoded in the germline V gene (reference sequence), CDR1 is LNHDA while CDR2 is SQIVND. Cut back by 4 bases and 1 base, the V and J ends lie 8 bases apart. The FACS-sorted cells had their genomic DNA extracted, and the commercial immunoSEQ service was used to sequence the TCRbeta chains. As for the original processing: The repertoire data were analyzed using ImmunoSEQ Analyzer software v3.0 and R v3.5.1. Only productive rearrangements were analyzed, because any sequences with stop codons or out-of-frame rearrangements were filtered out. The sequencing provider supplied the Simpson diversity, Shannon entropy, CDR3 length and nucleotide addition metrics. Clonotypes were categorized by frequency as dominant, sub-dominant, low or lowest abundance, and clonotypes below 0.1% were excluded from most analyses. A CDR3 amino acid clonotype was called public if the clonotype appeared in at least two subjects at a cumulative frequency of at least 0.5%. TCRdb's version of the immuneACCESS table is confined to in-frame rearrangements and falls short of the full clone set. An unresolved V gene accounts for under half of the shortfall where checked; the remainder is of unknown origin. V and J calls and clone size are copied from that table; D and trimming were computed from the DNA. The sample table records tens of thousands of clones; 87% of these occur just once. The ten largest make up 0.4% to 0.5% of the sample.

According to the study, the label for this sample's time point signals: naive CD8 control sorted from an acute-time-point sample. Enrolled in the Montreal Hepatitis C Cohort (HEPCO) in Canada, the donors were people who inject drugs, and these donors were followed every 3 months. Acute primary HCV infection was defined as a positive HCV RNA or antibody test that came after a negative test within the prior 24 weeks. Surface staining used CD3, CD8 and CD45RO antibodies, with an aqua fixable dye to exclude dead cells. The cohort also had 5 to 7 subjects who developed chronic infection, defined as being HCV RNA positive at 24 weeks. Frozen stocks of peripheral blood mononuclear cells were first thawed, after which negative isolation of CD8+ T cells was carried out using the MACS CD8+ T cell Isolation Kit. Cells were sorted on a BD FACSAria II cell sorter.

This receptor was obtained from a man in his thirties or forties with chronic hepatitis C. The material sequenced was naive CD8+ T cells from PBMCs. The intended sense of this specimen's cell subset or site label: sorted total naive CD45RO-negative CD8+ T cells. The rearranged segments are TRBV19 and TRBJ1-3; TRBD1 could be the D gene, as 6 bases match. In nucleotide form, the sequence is TGTGCCAGTAGTACCGGACAGTCTGGAAACACCATATATTTT. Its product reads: CASSTGQSGNTIYF.